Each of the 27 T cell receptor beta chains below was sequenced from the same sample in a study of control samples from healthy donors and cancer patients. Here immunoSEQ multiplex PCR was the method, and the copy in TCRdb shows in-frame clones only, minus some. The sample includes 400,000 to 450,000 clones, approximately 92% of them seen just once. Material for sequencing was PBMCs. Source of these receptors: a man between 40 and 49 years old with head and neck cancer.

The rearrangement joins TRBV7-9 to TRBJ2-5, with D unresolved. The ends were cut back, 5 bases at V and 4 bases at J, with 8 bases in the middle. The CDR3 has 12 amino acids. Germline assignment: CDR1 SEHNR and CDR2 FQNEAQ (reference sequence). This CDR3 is CASSTTPETQYF. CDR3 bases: TGTGCCAGCAGCACGACCCCAGAGACCCAGTACTTC.

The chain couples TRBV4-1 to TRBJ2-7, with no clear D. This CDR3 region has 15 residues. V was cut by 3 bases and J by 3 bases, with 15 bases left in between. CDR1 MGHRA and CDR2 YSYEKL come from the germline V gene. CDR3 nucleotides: TGCGCCAGCAGCCATCCCGGGCCCCCCATCTACGAGCAGTACTTC. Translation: CASSHPGPPIYEQYF.

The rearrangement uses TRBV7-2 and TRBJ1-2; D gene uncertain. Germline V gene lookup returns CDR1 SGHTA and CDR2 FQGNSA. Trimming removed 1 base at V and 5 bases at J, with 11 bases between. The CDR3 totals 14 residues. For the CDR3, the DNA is TGTGCCAGCAGCTTAGTTTTTGCGGGGTATGGCTACACCTTC. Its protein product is CASSLVFAGYGYTF.

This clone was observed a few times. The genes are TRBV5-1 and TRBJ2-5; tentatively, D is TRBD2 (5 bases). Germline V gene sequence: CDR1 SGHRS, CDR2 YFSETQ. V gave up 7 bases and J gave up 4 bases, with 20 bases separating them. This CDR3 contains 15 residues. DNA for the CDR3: TGCGCCAGCCAACTGGGAGCAATAGGTCGAGAGACCCAGTACTTC. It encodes CASQLGAIGRETQYF.

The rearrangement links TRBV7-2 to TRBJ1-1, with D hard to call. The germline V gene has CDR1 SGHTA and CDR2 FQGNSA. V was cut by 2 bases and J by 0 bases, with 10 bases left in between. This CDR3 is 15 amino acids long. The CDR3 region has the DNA TGTGCCAGCAGCTTATTCGAAGGGTTGAACACTGAAGCTTTCTTT. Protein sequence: CASSLFEGLNTEAFF.

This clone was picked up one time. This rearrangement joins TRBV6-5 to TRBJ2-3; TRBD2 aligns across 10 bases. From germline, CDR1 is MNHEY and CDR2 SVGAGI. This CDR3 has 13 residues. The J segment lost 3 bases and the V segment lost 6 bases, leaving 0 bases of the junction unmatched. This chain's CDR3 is CASRGLATDTQYF. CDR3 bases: TGTGCCAGCAGGGGACTAGCGACAGATACGCAGTATTTT.

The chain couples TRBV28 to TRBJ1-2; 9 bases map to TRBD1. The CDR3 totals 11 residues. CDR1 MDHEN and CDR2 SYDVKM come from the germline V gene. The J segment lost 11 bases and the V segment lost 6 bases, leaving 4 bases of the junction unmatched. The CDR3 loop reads CASSGDRVYTF. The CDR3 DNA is TGTGCCAGCAGCGGGGACAGGGTTTACACCTTC.

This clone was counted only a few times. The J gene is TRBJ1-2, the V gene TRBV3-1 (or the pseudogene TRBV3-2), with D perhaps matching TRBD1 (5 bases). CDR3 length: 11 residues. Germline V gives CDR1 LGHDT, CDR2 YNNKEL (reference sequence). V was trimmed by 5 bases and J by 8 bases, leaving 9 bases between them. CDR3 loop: CASSRGRGYTF. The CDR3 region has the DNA TGTGCCAGCAGCAGGGGACGGGGCTACACCTTC.

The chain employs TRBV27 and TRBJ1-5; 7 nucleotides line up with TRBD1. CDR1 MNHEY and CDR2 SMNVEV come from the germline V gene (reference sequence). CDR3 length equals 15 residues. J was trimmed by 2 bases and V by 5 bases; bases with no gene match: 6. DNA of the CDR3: TGTGCCAGCAGTAGACAGGGAAAGGGCAATCAGCCCCAGCATTTT. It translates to CASSRQGKGNQPQHF.

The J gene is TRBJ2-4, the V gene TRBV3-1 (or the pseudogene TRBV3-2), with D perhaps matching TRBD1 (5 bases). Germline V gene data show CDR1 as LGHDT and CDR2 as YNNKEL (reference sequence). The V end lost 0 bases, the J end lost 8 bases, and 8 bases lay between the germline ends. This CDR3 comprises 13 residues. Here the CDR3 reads CASSQDRGHIQYF. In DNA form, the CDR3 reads TGTGCCAGCAGCCAAGATAGGGGCCACATTCAGTACTTC.

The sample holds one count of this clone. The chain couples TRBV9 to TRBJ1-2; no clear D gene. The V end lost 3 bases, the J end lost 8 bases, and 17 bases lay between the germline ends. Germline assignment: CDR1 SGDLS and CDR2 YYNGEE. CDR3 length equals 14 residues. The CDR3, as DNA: TGTGCCAGCAGCGCCCAAGTGGGCCCGGGGGGCTACACCTTC. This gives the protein CASSAQVGPGGYTF.

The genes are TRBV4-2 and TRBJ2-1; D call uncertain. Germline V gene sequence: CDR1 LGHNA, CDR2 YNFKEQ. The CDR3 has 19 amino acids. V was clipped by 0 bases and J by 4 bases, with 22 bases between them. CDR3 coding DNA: TGTGCCAGCAGCCAAGACAAAGTAGTGCATAGTGTAGGTTACAATGAGCAGTTCTTC. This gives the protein CASSQDKVVHSVGYNEQFF.

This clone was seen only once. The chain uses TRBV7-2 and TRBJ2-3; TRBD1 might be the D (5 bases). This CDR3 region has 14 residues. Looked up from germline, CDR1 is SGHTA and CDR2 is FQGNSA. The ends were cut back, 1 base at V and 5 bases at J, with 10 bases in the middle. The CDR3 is CASSLEGRGDTQYF. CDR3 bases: TGTGCCAGCAGCTTAGAGGGAAGGGGAGATACGCAGTATTTT.

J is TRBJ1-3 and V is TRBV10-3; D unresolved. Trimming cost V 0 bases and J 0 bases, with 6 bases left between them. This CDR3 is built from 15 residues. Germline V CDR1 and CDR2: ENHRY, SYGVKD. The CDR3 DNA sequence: TGTGCCATCAGTGAGTCGGCATTCTCTGGAAACACCATATATTTT. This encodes CAISESAFSGNTIYF.

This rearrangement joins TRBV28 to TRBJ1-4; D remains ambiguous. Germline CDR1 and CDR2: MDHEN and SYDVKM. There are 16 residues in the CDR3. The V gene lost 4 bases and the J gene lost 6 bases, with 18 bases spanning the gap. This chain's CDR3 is CASSSTSVGRDEKLFF. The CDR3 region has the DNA TGTGCCAGCAGTTCCACCTCAGTGGGGAGGGATGAAAAACTGTTTTTT.

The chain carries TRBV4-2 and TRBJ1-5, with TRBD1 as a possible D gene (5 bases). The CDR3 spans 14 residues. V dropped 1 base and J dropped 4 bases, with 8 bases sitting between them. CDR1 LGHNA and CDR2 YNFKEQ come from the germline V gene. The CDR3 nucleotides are TGTGCCAGCAGCCAAGGGCAGGGAAATCAGCCCCAGCATTTT. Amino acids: CASSQGQGNQPQHF.

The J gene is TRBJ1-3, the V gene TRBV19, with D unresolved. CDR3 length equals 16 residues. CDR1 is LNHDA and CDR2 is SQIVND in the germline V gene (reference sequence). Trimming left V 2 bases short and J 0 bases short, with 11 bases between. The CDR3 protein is CASSIWTAHSGNTIYF. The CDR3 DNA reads TGTGCCAGTAGTATATGGACCGCGCACTCTGGAAACACCATATATTTT. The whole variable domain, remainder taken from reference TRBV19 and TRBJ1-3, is DGGITQSPKYLFRKEGQNVTLSCEQNLNHDAMYWYRQDPGQGLRLIYYSQIVNDFQKGDIAEGYSVSREKKESFPLTVTSAQKNPTAFYLCASSIWTAHSGNTIYFGEGSWLTVV.

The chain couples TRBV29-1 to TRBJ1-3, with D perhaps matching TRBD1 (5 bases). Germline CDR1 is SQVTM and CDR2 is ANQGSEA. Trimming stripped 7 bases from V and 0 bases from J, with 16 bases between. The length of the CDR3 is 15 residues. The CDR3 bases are TGCAGCGCTGGTGCGGGACGGGACTCTGGAAACACCATATATTTT. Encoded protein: CSAGAGRDSGNTIYF.

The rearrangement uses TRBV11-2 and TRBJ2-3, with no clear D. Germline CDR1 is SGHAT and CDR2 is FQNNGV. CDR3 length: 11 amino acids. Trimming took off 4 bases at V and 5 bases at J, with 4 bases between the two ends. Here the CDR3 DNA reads TGTGCCAGCAGCTGGGGAGATACGCAGTATTTT. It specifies CASSWGDTQYF.

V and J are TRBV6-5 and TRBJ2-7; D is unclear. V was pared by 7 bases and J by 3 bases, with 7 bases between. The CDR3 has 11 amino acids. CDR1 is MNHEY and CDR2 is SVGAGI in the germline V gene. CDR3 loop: CASIILYEQYF. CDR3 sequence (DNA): TGTGCCAGCATCATCCTCTACGAGCAGTACTTC.

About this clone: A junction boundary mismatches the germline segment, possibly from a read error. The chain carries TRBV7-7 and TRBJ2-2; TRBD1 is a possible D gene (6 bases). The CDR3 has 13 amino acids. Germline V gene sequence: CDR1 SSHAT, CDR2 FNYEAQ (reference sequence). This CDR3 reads CASSPTGSGELFF. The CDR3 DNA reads TGTGCTAGCAGTCCCACAGGGTCCGGGGAGCTGTTTTTT. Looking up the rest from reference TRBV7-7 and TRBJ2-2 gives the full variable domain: GAGVSQSPRYKVTKRGQDVTLRCDPISSHATLYWYQQALGQGPEFLTYFNYEAQPDKSGLPSDRFSAERPEGSISTLTIQRTEQRDSAMYRCASSPTGSGELFFGEGSRLTVL.

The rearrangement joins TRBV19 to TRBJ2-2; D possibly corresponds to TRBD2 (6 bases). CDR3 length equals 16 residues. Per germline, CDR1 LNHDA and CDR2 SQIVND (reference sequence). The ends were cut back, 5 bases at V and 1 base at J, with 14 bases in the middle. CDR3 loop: CASSVPSVWNTGELFF. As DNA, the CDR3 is TGTGCCAGTAGTGTTCCTAGCGTTTGGAACACCGGGGAGCTGTTTTTT.

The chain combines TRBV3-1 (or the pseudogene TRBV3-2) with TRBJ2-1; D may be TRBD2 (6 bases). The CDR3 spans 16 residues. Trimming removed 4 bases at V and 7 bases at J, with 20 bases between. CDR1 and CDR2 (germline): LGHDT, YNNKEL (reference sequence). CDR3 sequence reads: CASSPKLGGNLNEQFF. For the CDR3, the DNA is TGTGCCAGCAGCCCGAAACTAGGAGGGAACCTTAATGAGCAGTTCTTC.

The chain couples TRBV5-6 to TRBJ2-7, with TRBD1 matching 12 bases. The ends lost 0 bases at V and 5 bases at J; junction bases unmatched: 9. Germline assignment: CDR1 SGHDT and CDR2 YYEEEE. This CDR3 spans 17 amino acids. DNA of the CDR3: TGTGCCAGCAGCTTGGCCTCGCTAGGGACAGGGGGCCACGAGCAGTACTTC. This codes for CASSLASLGTGGHEQYF.

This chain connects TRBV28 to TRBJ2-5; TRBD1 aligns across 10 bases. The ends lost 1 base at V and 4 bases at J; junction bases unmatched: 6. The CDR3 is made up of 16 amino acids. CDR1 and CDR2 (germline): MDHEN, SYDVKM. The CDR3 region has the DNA TGTGCCAGCAGTTTATTGGAGACAGGGGGCTCAGAGACCCAGTACTTC. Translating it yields CASSLLETGGSETQYF.

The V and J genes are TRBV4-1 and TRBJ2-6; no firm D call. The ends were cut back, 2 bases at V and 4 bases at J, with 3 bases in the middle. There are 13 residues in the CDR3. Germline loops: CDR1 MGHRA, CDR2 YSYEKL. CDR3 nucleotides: TGCGCCAGCAGCCAAATCGGGGCCAACGTCCTGACTTTC. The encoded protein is CASSQIGANVLTF.

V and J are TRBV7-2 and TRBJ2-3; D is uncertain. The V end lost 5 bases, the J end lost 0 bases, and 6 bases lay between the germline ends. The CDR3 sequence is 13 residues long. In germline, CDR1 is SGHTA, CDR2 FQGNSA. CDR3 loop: CASSNPSTDTQYF. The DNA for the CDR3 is TGTGCCAGCAGCAACCCTAGCACAGATACGCAGTATTTT. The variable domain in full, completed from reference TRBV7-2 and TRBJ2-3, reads GAGVSQSPSNKVTEKGKDVELRCDPISGHTALYWYRQSLGQGLEFLIYFQGNSAPDKSGLPSDRFSAERTGGSVSTLTIQRTQQEDSAVYLCASSNPSTDTQYFGPGTRLTVL.